The 29 T cell receptor beta chains listed next were all sequenced from one sample in a study of cytomegalovirus exposure and HLA in healthy donors. Produced via immunoSEQ multiplex PCR; TCRdb's table is partial and in-frame only. The repertoire has over 150,000 clones, 80% to 85% of them found once; the top ten carry 2.5% to 3%. Specimen: PBMCs. These receptors all come from a woman aged 18 to 35 in good health and CMV-seropositive.

This clone was picked up many times. The chain recombines TRBV6-1 with TRBJ2-2; TRBD2 matches at 12 bases. Germline loops: CDR1 MNHNS, CDR2 SASEGT. The CDR3 runs to 16 residues. With V trimmed by 3 bases and J by 6 bases, 5 bases remained unmatched. CDR3 amino acids: CASSEPSGGASGELFF. The DNA of the CDR3 is TGTGCCAGCAGTGAGCCTAGCGGGGGGGCCTCCGGGGAGCTGTTTTTT.

This clone showed up just once. This rearrangement joins TRBV27 to TRBJ1-1; D is unclear. V was pared by 3 bases and J by 2 bases, with 7 bases between. The germline CDR1 and CDR2 sequences are MNHEY and SMNVEV (reference sequence). The CDR3 is 13 amino acids. In nucleotides, the CDR3 is TGTGCCAGCAGTTTCCAGGTTAACACTGAAGCTTTCTTT. Its translation: CASSFQVNTEAFF.

The CDR3 region has the DNA TGTGCCAGCAGCTTGGAAAGAGGGGGGGCCCTTAATGAGCAGTTCTTC. Its translation is CASSLERGGALNEQFF. The V gene is TRBV5-4, the J gene TRBJ2-1; a possible D gene is TRBD2 (7 bases). Trimming left V 0 bases short and J 7 bases short, with 17 bases between. Germline loops: CDR1 SGHNT, CDR2 YYREEE (reference sequence). This CDR3 is 16 amino acids long.

This clone appeared once. The chain links TRBV7-8 to TRBJ2-3, with TRBD2 identical over 12 bases. V lost 4 bases and J lost 7; bases outside the gene matches: 9. Per the germline V gene, CDR1 is SGHVS and CDR2 is FQNEAQ. This CDR3 contains 16 residues. The CDR3 DNA reads TGTGCCAGCAGCTCCCGACTAGCGGGGGTTTCGTATACGCAGTATTTT. It specifies CASSSRLAGVSYTQYF. Combining the CDR3 with reference TRBV7-8 and TRBJ2-3 gives the whole variable domain GAGVSQSPRYKVAKRGQDVALRCDPISGHVSLFWYQQALGQGPEFLTYFQNEAQLDKSGLPSDRFFAERPEGSVSTLKIQRTQQEDSAVYLCASSSRLAGVSYTQYFGPGTRLTVL.

The J gene is TRBJ2-2, the V gene TRBV2; D possibly corresponds to TRBD2 (6 bases). With 8 bases removed from V and 4 bases from J, the gap between germline ends came to 11 bases. The germline V gene encodes CDR1 SNHLY and CDR2 FYNNEI. The CDR3 runs 13 residues. Here the CDR3 reads CASSQGGTGELFF. The CDR3, as DNA: TGTGCCAGCTCTCAGGGAGGCACCGGGGAGCTGTTTTTT.

In this sample, this clone turned up once. V and J are TRBV15 and TRBJ1-4; 9 bases are shared with TRBD1. The CDR3 is 14 amino acids. The V gene end was trimmed by 8 bases and the J gene end by 9 bases; junction bases not matched to a gene: 10. Germline CDR1 and CDR2: LNHNV and YYDKDF (reference sequence). The CDR3 bases are TGTGCCACCTCATTGACAGGGGGTAAAAAAAAACTGTTTTTT. It codes for CATSLTGGKKKLFF.

The chain combines TRBV14 with TRBJ2-7; D perhaps matches TRBD1 (5 bases). Between the trimmed V and J ends, which lost 4 bases and 2 bases, there was a span of 21 bases. CDR1 and CDR2 from the germline V gene are SGHDN and FVKESK. This CDR3 has 17 residues. The CDR3 sequence is CASSPIVSREFTYEQYF. In DNA, the CDR3 is TGTGCCAGCAGCCCCATTGTATCCAGGGAATTCACCTACGAGCAGTACTTC.

The chain is built from TRBV15 and TRBJ1-4; 11 bases line up with TRBD1. The germline V gene has CDR1 LNHNV and CDR2 YYDKDF (reference sequence). V dropped 5 bases and J dropped 8; count of bases not matched to a gene: 4. CDR3 size: 14 residues. CDR3 bases: TGTGCCACCAGCTGGACAGGGGGCCAAGAAAAACTGTTTTTT. It yields the protein CATSWTGGQEKLFF. Filled out from reference TRBV15 and TRBJ1-4, the complete variable domain reads DAMVIQNPRYQVTQFGKPVTLSCSQTLNHNVMYWYQQKSSQAPKLLFHYYDKDFNNEADTPDNFQSRRPNTSFCFLDIRSPGLGDTAMYLCATSWTGGQEKLFFGSGTQLSVL.

The chain couples TRBV7-9 to TRBJ1-5, with a possible D match to TRBD1 (5 bases). CDR1 is SEHNR, CDR2 FQNEAQ, per germline (reference sequence). The germline V and J ends were trimmed by 4 bases and 6 bases, with 13 bases remaining between them. The CDR3 totals 14 residues. The CDR3 DNA sequence: TGTGCCAGCAGCTCCTCGGGGGGTACTCAGCCCCAGCATTTT. As protein: CASSSSGGTQPQHF.

The chain carries TRBV2 and TRBJ1-1, with 7 bases matching TRBD1. This CDR3 region has 13 residues. V lost 6 bases to trimming and J lost 1 base; unmatched junction nucleotides: 2. The germline CDR1 and CDR2 sequences are SNHLY and FYNNEI. CDR3 in amino acids: CASRGQPNTEAFF. DNA of the CDR3: TGTGCCAGCAGGGGACAGCCGAACACTGAAGCTTTCTTT. The full variable domain, in which reference TRBV2 and TRBJ1-1 provide the parts outside the CDR3, is EPEVTQTPSHQVTQMGQEVILRCVPISNHLYFYWYRQILGQKVEFLVSFYNNEISEKSEIFDDQFSVERPDGSNFTLKIRSTKLEDSAMYFCASRGQPNTEAFFGQGTRLTVV.

Here the CDR3 DNA reads TGTGCCAGCAGTCCTCACAGGGGCGATGAGCAGTTCTTC. Its translation is CASSPHRGDEQFF. The genes are TRBV25-1 and TRBJ2-1; TRBD1 matches 7 bases. Germline V gene lookup returns CDR1 MGHDK and CDR2 SYGVNS. This CDR3 contains 13 residues. The trim removed 5 bases at V and 8 bases at J, leaving 6 bases unmatched.

This rearrangement joins TRBV2 to TRBJ1-2; the match to TRBD1 covers 11 bases. V shed 5 bases and J 4 bases; nucleotides not matched to a gene: 6. The CDR3 contains 15 residues. Germline V CDR1 and CDR2: SNHLY, FYNNEI. The CDR3 here is CASSLIGTGGYGYTF. For the CDR3, the DNA is TGTGCCAGCAGTTTAATCGGGACAGGGGGCTATGGCTACACCTTC.

The sample holds a few counts of this clone. V is TRBV7-8 and J is TRBJ2-7; a possible D gene is TRBD1 (6 bases). This CDR3 has 13 residues. Trimming took off 2 bases at V and 2 bases at J, with 7 bases between the two ends. Germline V lookup: CDR1 SGHVS, CDR2 FQNEAQ. CDR3 nucleotide sequence: TGTGCCAGCAGCTTAAACAGGGCCTACGAGCAGTACTTC. This codes for CASSLNRAYEQYF.

The V gene is TRBV7-8, the J gene TRBJ1-3; perhaps TRBD1 as D (5 bases). Germline V gives CDR1 SGHVS, CDR2 FQNEAQ. V was pared by 1 base and J by 4 bases, with 14 bases between. CDR3 length equals 16 residues. The CDR3 loop reads CASSLGAGGSGNTIYF. The CDR3 DNA reads TGTGCCAGCAGCTTAGGGGCCGGGGGTTCCGGAAACACCATATATTTT.

The chain recombines TRBV27 with TRBJ2-3; D call uncertain. Germline V CDR1 and CDR2: MNHEY, SMNVEV (reference sequence). The CDR3 spans 12 residues. V was clipped by 5 bases and J by 4 bases, with 7 bases between them. CDR3 nucleotide sequence: TGTGCCAGCAGTCTTCCCCCAGATACGCAGTATTTT. It yields the protein CASSLPPDTQYF.

This CDR3 reads CASSFDRANGYTF. The DNA of the CDR3 is TGCGCCAGCAGCTTCGACAGGGCGAATGGCTACACCTTC. This sequence joins TRBV5-1 and TRBJ1-2; 7 bases are a match to TRBD1. Germline CDR1 and CDR2: SGHRS and YFSETQ. Losses at the gene ends were 2 bases for V and 6 bases for J; bases not matched to a gene: 4. The CDR3 consists of 13 residues.

V and J are TRBV9 and TRBJ2-1; 10 bases are a match to TRBD2. The CDR3 has 17 residues. The V segment lost 4 bases and the J segment 0 bases; nucleotides outside the gene matches: 7. Germline assignment: CDR1 SGDLS and CDR2 YYNGEE. The CDR3 sequence: CASSIWPSGSSYNEQFF. The CDR3 DNA follows: TGTGCCAGCAGCATTTGGCCTAGCGGGAGCTCCTACAATGAGCAGTTCTTC.

J is TRBJ2-7 and V is TRBV9; D gene unclear. Trimming stripped 2 bases from V and 2 bases from J, with 11 bases between. There are 14 residues in the CDR3. Germline CDR1 is SGDLS and CDR2 is YYNGEE. For the CDR3, the DNA is TGTGCCAGCAGCGTTCTGGCCTCAACCTACGAGCAGTACTTC. Translated: CASSVLASTYEQYF.

The CDR3 here is CASSIAGALMGYTF. CDR3 in DNA: TGTGCCAGTAGTATCGCCGGTGCATTGATGGGCTACACCTTC. The chain uses TRBV19 and TRBJ1-2; D unclear. Trimming removed 3 bases from V and 8 bases from J, with 16 bases in between. This CDR3 is 14 amino acids long. The germline gives CDR1 LNHDA, CDR2 SQIVND (reference sequence).

The chain employs TRBV29-1 and TRBJ2-5; a weak D match, TRBD1 (5 bases). Deletions cut 5 bases from V and 5 bases from J, with 15 bases between. The CDR3 loop spans 13 amino acids. CDR1 is SQVTM, CDR2 ANQGSEA, per germline. As DNA, the CDR3 is TGCAGCGTTCTTGGGGCCGGGCGGGAGACCCAGTACTTC. The encoded protein is CSVLGAGRETQYF.

The chain employs TRBV19 and TRBJ2-5; TRBD2 agrees at 11 bases. With 4 bases clipped from V and 8 bases from J, the junction kept 3 bases outside the gene matches. The CDR3 loop spans 13 amino acids. Germline CDR1 LNHDA, CDR2 SQIVND (reference sequence). For the CDR3, the DNA is TGTGCCAGTAGTAACCGACTAGCGGGAACCCAGTACTTC. This gives the protein CASSNRLAGTQYF.

The J gene is TRBJ1-2, the V gene TRBV4-1; unclear D gene. CDR3 length equals 16 residues. Trimming left V 5 bases short and J 1 base short, with 17 bases between. Germline V gives CDR1 MGHRA, CDR2 YSYEKL. The CDR3 nucleotides read TGCGCCAGCAGCGAACCCACGAGGTCGATTAACTATGGCTACACCTTC. This codes for CASSEPTRSINYGYTF.

The chain has TRBV6-1 and TRBJ2-7; no firm D call. Trimming removed 5 bases at V and 2 bases at J, with 10 bases between. Germline loops: CDR1 MNHNS, CDR2 SASEGT. The CDR3 has 13 residues. The CDR3, as DNA: TGTGCCAGCAGTCTAGAAGTAGCCTACGAGCAGTACTTC. The encoded protein is CASSLEVAYEQYF.

This sequence joins TRBV6-5 and TRBJ1-2; possibly TRBD1 for D (5 bases). Germline values: CDR1 MNHEY, CDR2 SVGAGI. CDR3 length equals 13 residues. Trimming removed 2 bases from V and 7 bases from J, with 11 bases in between. The CDR3 is CASSYGQGRGYTF. CDR3 sequence (DNA): TGTGCCAGCAGTTACGGGCAGGGCCGTGGCTACACCTTC.

The chain combines TRBV5-6 with TRBJ2-7; no definite D call. V dropped 2 bases and J dropped 2 bases, with 8 bases sitting between them. The CDR3 runs to 13 residues. Germline V gives CDR1 SGHDT, CDR2 YYEEEE. The CDR3 region has the DNA TGTGCCAGCAGCTTATATAGAGCCTACGAGCAGTACTTC. The encoded protein is CASSLYRAYEQYF.

The rearrangement joins TRBV5-6 to TRBJ1-2; D is uncertain. Trimming pared 4 bases from V and 8 bases from J, leaving 12 bases between. This CDR3 has 12 amino acids. Germline V gives CDR1 SGHDT, CDR2 YYEEEE. For the CDR3, the DNA is TGTGCCAGCAGCCCGAGGGCGCGCGGCTACACCTTC. It translates to CASSPRARGYTF.

This rearrangement joins TRBV29-1 to TRBJ2-1; D is unresolved. CDR3 length: 15 amino acids. The V and J ends lost 6 bases and 0 bases respectively, with 15 bases between them. Germline V gene data show CDR1 as SQVTM and CDR2 as ANQGSEA. For the CDR3, the DNA is TGCAGCGTGCGTGTCGACTTAAGCTCCTACAATGAGCAGTTCTTC. This encodes CSVRVDLSSYNEQFF.

The V and J genes are TRBV6-5 and TRBJ2-7, with D possibly being TRBD2 (6 bases). The CDR3 is made up of 13 amino acids. Germline lookup yields CDR1 MNHEY and CDR2 SVGAGI. V gave up 4 bases and J gave up 6 bases, with 13 bases separating them. The CDR3 DNA is TGTGCCAGCAGTTTCTTCGGGGGAGGCGAGCAGTACTTC. It yields the protein CASSFFGGGEQYF.

CDR3 DNA: TGTGCCAGCAGCTTCAACGCCCGACTGAACACCGGGGAGCTGTTTTTT. It encodes CASSFNARLNTGELFF. The chain employs TRBV7-8 and TRBJ2-2, with D unresolved. The V gene lost 3 bases and the J gene lost 1 base, with 12 bases spanning the gap. CDR1 and CDR2 from the germline V gene are SGHVS and FQNEAQ. CDR3 length equals 16 residues.